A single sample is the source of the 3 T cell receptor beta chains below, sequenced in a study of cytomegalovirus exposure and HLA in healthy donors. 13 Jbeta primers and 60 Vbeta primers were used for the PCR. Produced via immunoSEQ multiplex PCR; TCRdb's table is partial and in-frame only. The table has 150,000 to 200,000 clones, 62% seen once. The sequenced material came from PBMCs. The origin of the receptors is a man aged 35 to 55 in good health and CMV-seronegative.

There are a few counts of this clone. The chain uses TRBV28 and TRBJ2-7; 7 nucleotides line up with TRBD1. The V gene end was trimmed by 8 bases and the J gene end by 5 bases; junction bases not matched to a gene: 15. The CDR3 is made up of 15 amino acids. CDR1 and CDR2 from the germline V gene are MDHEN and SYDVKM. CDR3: CASRLFGTEGHEQYF. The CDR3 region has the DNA TGTGCCAGCCGACTATTCGGGACAGAAGGCCACGAGCAGTACTTC.

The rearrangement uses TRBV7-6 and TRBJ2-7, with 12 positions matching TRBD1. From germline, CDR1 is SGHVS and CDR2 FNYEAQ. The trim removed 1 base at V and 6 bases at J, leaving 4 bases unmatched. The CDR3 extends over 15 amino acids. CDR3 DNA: TGTGCCAGCAGCTTAGTGGGACAGGGGGCTGGCGAGCAGTACTTC. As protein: CASSLVGQGAGEQYF.

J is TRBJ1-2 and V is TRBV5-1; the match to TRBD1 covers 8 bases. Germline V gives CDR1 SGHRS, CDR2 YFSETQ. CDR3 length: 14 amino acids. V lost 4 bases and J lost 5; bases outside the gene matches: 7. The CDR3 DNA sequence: TGCGCCAGCAGCCTGGACAGGGTATCATATGGCTACACCTTC. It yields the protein CASSLDRVSYGYTF. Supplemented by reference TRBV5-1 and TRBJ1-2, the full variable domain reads KAGVTQTPRYLIKTRGQQVTLSCSPISGHRSVSWYQQTPGQGLQFLFEYFSETQRNKGNFPGRFSGRQFSNSRSEMNVSTLELGDSALYLCASSLDRVSYGYTFGSGTRLTVV.